Below, 24 T cell receptor beta chains from the same sample are listed, as sequenced in a study of OX40 agonist ivuxolimab in advanced cancers. The assay was immunoSEQ multiplex PCR, and TCRdb's table has in-frame clones only and misses some. Of 77,000 or so clones in the sample, roughly 89% were seen once. This specimen was CD4+ or CD8+ T cells sorted from blood, taken in a trial of the OX40 agonist ivuxolimab. Receptors were obtained from an adult with an advanced solid tumor such as melanoma, head and neck, liver or kidney cancer.

The chain joins TRBV27 to TRBJ1-2; the D gene is possibly TRBD1 (6 bases). This CDR3 region has 15 residues. V was pared by 3 bases and J by 4 bases, with 15 bases between. Per germline, CDR1 MNHEY and CDR2 SMNVEV (reference sequence). The CDR3 loop reads CASSLSGALFYGYTF. DNA of the CDR3: TGTGCCAGCAGTTTGTCGGGGGCCCTCTTCTATGGCTACACCTTC.

This CDR3 reads CASSQPIQGAANEKLFF. The DNA for the CDR3 is TGCGCCAGCAGCCAACCAATACAGGGGGCAGCTAATGAAAAACTGTTTTTT. V gene TRBV4-1 combines with J gene TRBJ1-4; TRBD1 agrees at 9 bases. The CDR3 contains 17 residues. The germline CDR1 and CDR2 sequences are MGHRA and YSYEKL. V gave up 2 bases and J gave up 3 bases; unmatched junction bases: 7.

The chain combines TRBV6-6 with TRBJ2-7, with 7 positions matching TRBD1. The V gene's germline CDR1 is MNHNY and CDR2 SVGAGI (reference sequence). The CDR3 length is 15 residues. With V trimmed by 4 bases and J by 5 bases, 11 bases remained unmatched. The CDR3 coding sequence is TGTGCCAGCAGTTTCTACGGACAGGCTCCGCACGAGCAGTACTTC. It encodes CASSFYGQAPHEQYF.

V is TRBV14 and J is TRBJ2-1; D is perhaps TRBD2 (6 bases). The germline V gene has CDR1 SGHDN and CDR2 FVKESK. V lost 0 bases to trimming and J lost 2 bases, with 11 bases between them. The CDR3 sequence is 16 residues long. The CDR3 loop reads CASSQERLATYNEQFF. The CDR3 region has the DNA TGTGCCAGCAGCCAAGAGCGGCTAGCGACCTACAATGAGCAGTTCTTC.

The rearrangement links TRBV5-1 to TRBJ2-7; 8 bases align to TRBD2. The germline V gene has CDR1 SGHRS and CDR2 YFSETQ. This CDR3 region has 14 residues. With V trimmed by 4 bases and J by 5 bases, 8 bases remained unmatched. CDR3 in amino acids: CASSREGSFHEQYF. Written as DNA, the CDR3 is TGCGCCAGCAGCCGGGAGGGTAGCTTCCACGAGCAGTACTTC.

This rearrangement joins TRBV6-5 to TRBJ1-2, with D possibly being TRBD1 (5 bases). CDR1 and CDR2 from the germline V gene are MNHEY and SVGAGI. The length of the CDR3 is 10 residues. The ends were cut back, 11 bases at V and 4 bases at J, with 8 bases in the middle. CDR3 bases: TGTGCCGTGGGGGGCTATGGCTACACCTTC. It translates to CAVGGYGYTF.

J is TRBJ2-5 and V is TRBV5-8; D remains ambiguous. TRBJ2-7 matches the DNA end more closely, so the J call is doubtful. The CDR3 spans 14 residues. CDR1 and CDR2 from the germline V gene are SGHTS and YDEGEE. CDR3 coding DNA: TGTGCCAGCACCCATACACAGCCCCCCTACGAGCAGTACTTC. This codes for CASTHTQPPYEQYF.

The chain employs TRBV7-6 and TRBJ2-1; 8 bases are shared with TRBD2. With V trimmed by 1 base and J by 0 bases, 2 bases remained unmatched. Germline values: CDR1 SGHVS, CDR2 FNYEAQ. This CDR3 contains 16 residues. In DNA, the CDR3 is TGTGCCAGCAGCTTAGAACTAGCGGCCTCCTACAATGAGCAGTTCTTC. Protein product: CASSLELAASYNEQFF. Full variable domain (rest looked up from reference TRBV7-6 and TRBJ2-1): GAGVSQSPRYKVTKRGQDVALRCDPISGHVSLYWYRQALGQGPEFLTYFNYEAQQDKSGLPNDRFSAERPEGSISTLTIQRTEQRDSAMYRCASSLELAASYNEQFFGPGTRLTVL.

The rearrangement joins TRBV5-1 to TRBJ1-6; TRBD1 agrees at 8 bases. Germline values: CDR1 SGHRS, CDR2 YFSETQ. J was trimmed by 10 bases and V by 7 bases; bases with no gene match: 7. The CDR3 contains 13 residues. In nucleotides, the CDR3 is TGCGCCAGCTCCGGGACAGGTGACTCACCCCTCCACTTT. It specifies CASSGTGDSPLHF.

The table lists this clone with a count of one. The chain links TRBV27 to TRBJ1-2; D is ambiguous. This CDR3 is built from 13 residues. Trimming removed 8 bases at V and 3 bases at J, with 13 bases between. Germline loops: CDR1 MNHEY, CDR2 SMNVEV (reference sequence). The CDR3 bases are TGTGCCAGCTCCGGGTCGACCGACTATGGCTACACCTTC. Its translation: CASSGSTDYGYTF.

This sequence joins TRBV28 and TRBJ2-3, with D tentatively TRBD2 (6 bases). CDR1 and CDR2 from the germline V gene are MDHEN and SYDVKM. V was trimmed by 2 bases and J by 2 bases, leaving 11 bases between them. The CDR3 consists of 15 residues. CDR3 region: CASSLMGGYTDTQYF. CDR3 coding DNA: TGTGCCAGCAGTTTAATGGGGGGATACACAGATACGCAGTATTTT. Supplemented by reference TRBV28 and TRBJ2-3, the full variable domain reads DVKVTQSSRYLVKRTGEKVFLECVQDMDHENMFWYRQDPGLGLRLIYFSYDVKMKEKGDIPEGYSVSREKKERFSLILESASTNQTSMYLCASSLMGGYTDTQYFGPGTRLTVL.

The chain links TRBV11-2 to TRBJ1-1; D is perhaps TRBD1 (6 bases). The germline V gene encodes CDR1 SGHAT and CDR2 FQNNGV. Trimming shortened V by 7 bases and J by 4 bases, and 16 bases separated the two germline ends. This CDR3 has 14 amino acids. The CDR3 reads CASILGQGSTEAFF. DNA for the CDR3: TGTGCCAGCATCCTCGGGCAGGGGAGCACTGAAGCTTTCTTT.

The V gene is TRBV7-9, the J gene TRBJ2-6; 8 positions match TRBD2. Looked up from germline, CDR1 is SEHNR and CDR2 is FQNEAQ (reference sequence). The CDR3 totals 17 residues. V dropped 5 bases and J dropped 0; count of bases not matched to a gene: 6. DNA for the CDR3: TGTGCCAGCAGCCCTCCGGGGGGGGGCTCTGGGGCCAACGTCCTGACTTTC. This sequence encodes CASSPPGGGSGANVLTF.

The count of this clone is one. The rearrangement joins TRBV6-1 to TRBJ2-5; no clear D. Near its end, the DNA agrees better with TRBJ2-7, so the J call may be wrong. Germline V lookup: CDR1 MNHNS, CDR2 SASEGT. CDR3 length equals 13 residues. CDR3: CASSEVAIHEQYF. CDR3 nucleotide sequence: TGTGCCAGCAGTGAAGTGGCAATCCACGAGCAGTACTTC.

The J gene is TRBJ2-5, the V gene TRBV6-1; 7 nucleotides align to TRBD1. The DNA end favors TRBJ2-7, so the J call may be wrong. This CDR3 spans 13 amino acids. Germline CDR1 and CDR2: MNHNS and SASEGT. This CDR3 reads CASSLGTAYEQYF. In DNA form, the CDR3 reads TGTGCCAGCAGTCTGGGGACAGCGTACGAGCAGTACTTC.

The V and J genes are TRBV5-4 and TRBJ2-7; D assignment may be TRBD1 or TRBD2 (5 bases each). Germline CDR1 reads SGHNT; CDR2 reads YYREEE (reference sequence). The CDR3 loop spans 13 amino acids. Trimming took off 3 bases at V and 7 bases at J, with 14 bases between the two ends. The CDR3 is CASSYPGSGEQYF. In DNA form, the CDR3 reads TGTGCCAGCAGCTATCCAGGGTCGGGGGAGCAGTACTTC.

J is TRBJ2-5 and V is TRBV6-5; D ambiguous. Germline values: CDR1 MNHEY, CDR2 SVGAGI. The V and J ends lost 2 bases and 2 bases respectively, with 0 bases between them. This CDR3 contains 11 residues. CDR3: CASSYQETQYF. CDR3 in DNA: TGTGCCAGCAGTTACCAAGAGACCCAGTACTTC.

This clone was observed a few times. The rearrangement uses TRBV5-6 and TRBJ1-2; tentative D call: TRBD1 (6 bases). Germline V gene lookup returns CDR1 SGHDT and CDR2 YYEEEE. CDR3 size: 13 residues. The V end was cut by 0 bases, the J end by 3 bases, with 6 bases between. CDR3 region: CASSLDRDYGYTF. CDR3 bases: TGTGCCAGCAGCTTGGACAGGGACTATGGCTACACCTTC.

The chain carries TRBV7-2 and TRBJ2-2; D is unclear. Germline CDR1 reads SGHTA; CDR2 reads FQGNSA. This CDR3 region has 14 residues. V dropped 2 bases and J dropped 3 bases, with 7 bases sitting between them. The CDR3 DNA is TGTGCCAGCAGCTTACTACAGCACACCGGGGAGCTGTTTTTT. This gives the protein CASSLLQHTGELFF. The full variable domain, with the rest looked up from reference TRBV7-2 and TRBJ2-2, is GAGVSQSPSNKVTEKGKDVELRCDPISGHTALYWYRQSLGQGLEFLIYFQGNSAPDKSGLPSDRFSAERTGGSVSTLTIQRTQQEDSAVYLCASSLLQHTGELFFGEGSRLTVL.

V and J are TRBV19 and TRBJ1-3, with no clear D. The CDR3 sequence is 14 residues long. V dropped 10 bases and J dropped 0 bases, with 13 bases sitting between them. In germline, CDR1 is LNHDA, CDR2 SQIVND (reference sequence). CDR3 protein: CATKDVASGNTIYF. The CDR3 nucleotides read TGTGCCACCAAGGACGTAGCCTCTGGAAACACCATATATTTT. Full variable domain (outside the CDR3, taken from reference TRBV19 and TRBJ1-3): DGGITQSPKYLFRKEGQNVTLSCEQNLNHDAMYWYRQDPGQGLRLIYYSQIVNDFQKGDIAEGYSVSREKKESFPLTVTSAQKNPTAFYLCATKDVASGNTIYFGEGSWLTVV.

This clone was recorded only once. The limits of the CDR3 on the DNA are not certain, so only TCRdb's listed CDR3 is given. This rearrangement joins TRBV21-1 to TRBJ1-2. TRBV21-1 is a documented pseudogene. The CDR3 has 15 residues if both end residues are counted. CDR3 in amino acids: CASSNKGGYLCGYTF.

Notes on this clone: The junction departs from the called germline gene at one end, perhaps through a read error. The V and J genes are TRBV7-7 and TRBJ2-5; 7 bases are a match to TRBD1. CDR1 and CDR2 (germline): SSHAT, FNYEAQ (reference sequence). This CDR3 is built from 15 residues. CDR3: CASSLLGGSGETQYF. The DNA for the CDR3 is TGTGCTAGCAGCTTATTAGGGGGCAGTGGGGAGACCCAGTACTTC.

This sequence joins TRBV10-3 and TRBJ1-1, with D possibly TRBD1 on 5 matching bases. This CDR3 is 14 amino acids long. V lost 2 bases to trimming and J lost 4 bases, with 11 bases between them. Per germline, CDR1 ENHRY and CDR2 SYGVKD. The CDR3 coding sequence is TGTGCCATCAGTGAGGCCCTCAGGGTCACTGAAGCTTTCTTT. It translates to CAISEALRVTEAFF.

This sequence joins TRBV6-5 and TRBJ2-7, with D possibly being TRBD1 or TRBD2 (5 bases each). The germline V gene has CDR1 MNHEY and CDR2 SVGAGI. Trimming took 6 bases from V and 6 from J, leaving 15 bases between them. The CDR3 contains 13 residues. The CDR3 sequence: CASRPLGTSEQYF. The DNA of the CDR3 is TGTGCCAGCAGGCCTTTGGGGACCTCCGAGCAGTACTTC.